This is a list of T cell receptor beta chains from one sample in a study of blood T cell repertoires in COVID-19. The table came from immunoSEQ multiplex PCR; TCRdb's copy has only in-frame clones and leaves some out. This sample carries around 100,000 clones, around 88% of them seen once, and the ten largest clones take more than 1.5%. Sequencing was carried out using peripheral blood. These receptors all stem from a man older than 75 with acute or convalescent COVID-19. Each CDR3 is given with its conserved first and last residue. The order of the fields is D gene, J gene, clone size, V gene, CDR3 DNA, CDR3 protein. D genes are given only for firm matches. Part of the rows lack a size; the others show once, few, many or a class for expanded clones.

.,TRBJ1-1,.,TRBV6-5,TGTGCCAGCAGTTCCAGGGGTATCACTGAAGCTTTCTTT,CASSSRGITEAFF
.,TRBJ1-5,.,TRBV6-1,TGTGCCAGCAGTGAAGTCGGAGGTAATCAGCCCCAGCATTTT,CASSEVGGNQPQHF
.,TRBJ1-1,.,TRBV7-3,TGTGCCAGCAGCTTAAGGCAGGGCACTGAAGCTTTCTTT,CASSLRQGTEAFF
TRBD2,TRBJ2-5,.,TRBV7-6,TGTGCCAGCAGTCCACTAGCGCGGGGGTCGGAAGAGACCCAGTACTTC,CASSPLARGSEETQYF
.,TRBJ1-5,.,TRBV21-1,TGTGCCAGCAGCCCCACCAGGAGGAATCAGCCCCAGCATTTT,CASSPTRRNQPQHF
TRBD2,TRBJ2-7,once,TRBV7-6,TGTGCCAGCAGCCCCTTTAGCGGGGGAGGGGTCTCCTACGAGCAGTACTTC,CASSPFSGGGVSYEQYF
TRBD1,TRBJ1-4,.,TRBV7-6,TGTGCCAGCAGTCCAGGGGGCGGGAAACTGTTTTTT,CASSPGGGKLFF
.,TRBJ2-7,.,TRBV11-2,TGTGCCAGCAGCTACTCGGTTGCCTACGAGCAGTACTTC,CASSYSVAYEQYF
TRBD1,TRBJ1-4,.,TRBV6-2/TRBV6-3,TGTGCCAGCAGCCACGGGACAGTAAATAGGGAAAAACTGTTTTTT,CASSHGTVNREKLFF
TRBD1,TRBJ1-3,.,TRBV11-2,TGTGCCAGCAGCTCAGACGGACAGGGGGCTGGAAACACCATATATTTT,CASSSDGQGAGNTIYF
.,TRBJ1-3,.,TRBV28,TGTGCCAGCGTAGCCCCAGTAAACACCATATATTTT,CASVAPVNTIYF
TRBD2,TRBJ2-3,few,TRBV4-3,TGCGCCAGCAGCCAAGTTAGCGGGAAGGCAGATACGCAGTATTTT,CASSQVSGKADTQYF
.,TRBJ1-1,.,TRBV6-5,TGTGCCACCGGATCACAGGCGAACACTGAAGCTTTCTTT,CATGSQANTEAFF
.,TRBJ2-1,.,TRBV28,TGTGCCAGCAGTTTAGCGGCCCCAAATGAGCAGTTCTTC,CASSLAAPNEQFF
TRBD1,TRBJ2-7,.,TRBV5-6,TGTGCCAGCAGCTTGTATAACAGGGGAAGCTACGAGCAGTACTTC,CASSLYNRGSYEQYF
TRBD1,TRBJ1-2,.,TRBV24-1,TGTGCCACCAGTGACCCGGACAGGGCTCGGGGCTACACCTTC,CATSDPDRARGYTF
.,TRBJ2-2,.,TRBV6-1,TGTGCCAGCAGTGAACTAGCCCGATCTCCCACCGGGGAGCTGTTTTTT,CASSELARSPTGELFF
TRBD1,TRBJ1-2,.,TRBV9,TGTGCCAGCGGACAGGGAACTAACTATGGCTACACCTTC,CASGQGTNYGYTF
.,TRBJ1-2,.,TRBV7-2,TGTGCCAGCAGCGCCGCCAGGGGTGGCTACACCTTC,CASSAARGGYTF
TRBD1,TRBJ2-7,once,TRBV4-1,TGCGCCAGCAGCCAAGCTCCCGGACAGGGGGCCTACGAGCAGTACTTC,CASSQAPGQGAYEQYF
.,TRBJ2-2,.,TRBV29-1,TGCAGCGCCAGGGAGGCAGCAAACACCGGGGAGCTGTTTTTT,CSAREAANTGELFF
TRBD2,TRBJ2-6,.,TRBV28,TGTGCCAGCACGCCGGGACTAGCTCTGGGGGCCAACGTCCTGACTTTC,CASTPGLALGANVLTF
.,TRBJ1-2,.,TRBV30,TGTGCCTGGAGTGACGGGAATAACTATGGCTACACCTTC,CAWSDGNNYGYTF
TRBD1,TRBJ1-4,.,TRBV19,TGTGCCAGTAGTATACAAGGGACAGGGAATGAAAAACTGTTTTTT,CASSIQGTGNEKLFF
TRBD1,TRBJ1-1,once,TRBV6-5,TGTGCCAGCAGCAAACAGGGGATGAACACTGAGGCTTTCTTT,CASSKQGMNTEAFF
.,TRBJ2-7,.,TRBV28,TGTGCCAGCAGTTTAATTTCAGGGGGGCTCTCCTACGAGCAGTACTTC,CASSLISGGLSYEQYF
.,TRBJ2-3,once,TRBV7-9,TGTGCCAGCAGCTTAGTGAAGGGGCCAGATACGCAGTATTTT,CASSLVKGPDTQYF
.,TRBJ2-1,.,TRBV18,TGTGCCAGCTCAGCTACTAGAGATGAGCAGTTCTTC,CASSATRDEQFF